A single sample is the source of the 23 T cell receptor beta chains below, sequenced in a study of T cell changes during pregnancy in multiple sclerosis. Clones were read by immunoSEQ multiplex PCR, and TCRdb kept only the in-frame ones, dropping some. There are approximately 25,000 clones in the sample; 88% occur only once, and about 0.68% lies in the top ten. The sample was CD4+ T cells from peripheral blood mononuclear cells, taken in the first trimester of pregnancy. These receptors were collected from a female donor in good health, enrolled as a control in a pregnancy study.

The chain links TRBV18 to TRBJ2-7; 9 bases fit TRBD2. Germline CDR1 reads KGHSH; CDR2 reads LQKENI. This CDR3 region has 14 residues. The trim removed 4 bases at V and 6 bases at J, leaving 7 bases unmatched. The CDR3 DNA is TGTGCCAGCTCACTTAGCGGGAGATCGGGCGAGCAGTACTTC. This gives the protein CASSLSGRSGEQYF.

The rearrangement joins TRBV6-6 to TRBJ1-1; unclear D gene. The germline V gene encodes CDR1 MNHNY and CDR2 SVGAGI (reference sequence). This CDR3 has 12 amino acids. The V end was cut by 8 bases, the J end by 1 base, with 8 bases between. CDR3 nucleotides: TGTGCCAGCTGGCGGCCGAACACTGAAGCTTTCTTT. It codes for CASWRPNTEAFF.

This chain joins TRBV7-2 and TRBJ2-3; D gene uncertain. Germline V gene data show CDR1 as SGHTA and CDR2 as FQGNSA. CDR3 size: 12 residues. With 5 bases removed from V and 0 bases from J, the gap between germline ends came to 3 bases. The CDR3 protein is CASSRSTDTQYF. In nucleotides, the CDR3 is TGTGCCAGCAGCCGGAGCACAGATACGCAGTATTTT.

The chain is built from TRBV2 and TRBJ2-7, with 7 positions matching TRBD2. The V and J ends lost 4 bases and 6 bases, in that order; junction bases with no gene match: 3. CDR3 length: 12 residues. Germline V gene data show CDR1 as SNHLY and CDR2 as FYNNEI. CDR3 DNA: TGTGCCAGCAGTGCCGCGGGGGTCGAGCAGTACTTC. This gives the protein CASSAAGVEQYF.

J is TRBJ1-1 and V is TRBV5-4; D remains ambiguous. Trimming stripped 3 bases from V and 2 bases from J, with 8 bases between. This CDR3 spans 13 amino acids. The germline CDR1 and CDR2 sequences are SGHNT and YYREEE (reference sequence). The CDR3 bases are TGTGCCAGCAGCTCGGGTTTTAACACTGAAGCTTTCTTT. It translates to CASSSGFNTEAFF.

This chain joins TRBV18 and TRBJ1-5, with unresolved D. Between the trimmed V and J ends, which lost 5 bases and 3 bases, there was a span of 14 bases. The length of the CDR3 is 15 residues. CDR1 and CDR2 (germline): KGHSH, LQKENI. The CDR3 reads CASSGNPPPNQPQHF. The DNA for the CDR3 is TGTGCCAGCTCAGGCAACCCCCCTCCCAATCAGCCCCAGCATTTT.

The chain couples TRBV4-1 to TRBJ2-7, with D maybe TRBD2 (6 bases). Trimming removed 8 bases from V and 3 bases from J, with 17 bases in between. Germline V gene lookup returns CDR1 MGHRA and CDR2 YSYEKL. The CDR3 sequence is 14 residues long. The CDR3 sequence is CASAASEGSYEQYF. The CDR3 nucleotides are TGCGCCAGCGCGGCTAGCGAAGGTAGCTACGAGCAGTACTTC.

V and J are TRBV2 and TRBJ1-2; D not resolved. Trimming took off 7 bases at V and 6 bases at J, with 15 bases between the two ends. The CDR3 runs 13 residues. In germline, CDR1 is SNHLY, CDR2 FYNNEI. CDR3 region: CASKTTMLDGYTF. The DNA for the CDR3 is TGTGCCAGCAAGACCACCATGCTAGATGGCTACACCTTC.

This chain joins TRBV18 and TRBJ1-1; 7 nucleotides line up with TRBD1. Germline assignment: CDR1 KGHSH and CDR2 LQKENI. CDR3 size: 13 residues. V dropped 7 bases and J dropped 5; count of bases not matched to a gene: 7. CDR3 sequence (DNA): TGTGCCAGCTGCGACAGGGATGTAACTGAAGCTTTCTTT. Translated: CASCDRDVTEAFF.

This chain connects TRBV2 to TRBJ2-7; D is possibly TRBD1 (6 bases). The CDR3 covers 14 residues. With 6 bases removed from V and 2 bases from J, the gap between germline ends came to 14 bases. CDR1 is SNHLY and CDR2 is FYNNEI in the germline V gene. The CDR3 nucleotides read TGTGCCAGCAGGCGCCGGGACATCCCCTACGAGCAGTACTTC. The encoded protein is CASRRRDIPYEQYF.

The rearrangement joins TRBV9 to TRBJ2-2, with D possibly TRBD1 on 5 matching bases. In germline, CDR1 is SGDLS, CDR2 YYNGEE. Trimming pared 0 bases from V and 1 base from J, leaving 10 bases between. The CDR3 extends over 16 amino acids. CDR3 amino acids: CASSVEGRGNTGELFF. The CDR3 DNA is TGTGCCAGCAGCGTAGAAGGAAGGGGGAACACCGGGGAGCTGTTTTTT. The variable domain in full, with the rest retrieved from reference TRBV9 and TRBJ2-2, is DSGVTQTPKHLITATGQRVTLRCSPRSGDLSVYWYQQSLDQGLQFLIQYYNGEERAKGNILERFSAQQFPDLHSELNLSSLELGDSALYFCASSVEGRGNTGELFFGEGSRLTVL.

The chain is built from TRBV6-6 and TRBJ2-2; D possibly corresponds to TRBD1 (6 bases). This CDR3 has 13 amino acids. V lost 6 bases, J lost 7 bases, and 12 bases lay in between. Germline CDR1 and CDR2: MNHNY and SVGAGI (reference sequence). CDR3 DNA: TGTGCCAGCAGGCAGGGGTTTGGCGGGGAGCTGTTTTTT. Its protein product is CASRQGFGGELFF.

A single count supports this clone. The chain combines TRBV7-6 with TRBJ2-2; a weak D match, TRBD2 (6 bases). The CDR3 runs to 16 residues. The V end was cut by 5 bases, the J end by 3 bases, with 16 bases between. Germline V lookup: CDR1 SGHVS, CDR2 FNYEAQ. This chain's CDR3 is CASSPAGSGYTGELFF. CDR3 sequence (DNA): TGTGCCAGCAGCCCAGCGGGTAGCGGATACACCGGGGAGCTGTTTTTT.

The chain combines TRBV10-3 with TRBJ2-1; D perhaps matches TRBD2 (5 bases). This CDR3 is built from 13 residues. Germline assignment: CDR1 ENHRY and CDR2 SYGVKD. V dropped 11 bases and J dropped 8 bases, with 19 bases sitting between them. CDR3 sequence reads: CASSGSREDEQFF. The CDR3 nucleotides read TGTGCCTCTTCGGGGTCTCGAGAAGATGAGCAGTTCTTC.

The chain uses TRBV5-1 and TRBJ2-7; 10 nucleotides agree with TRBD2. Per germline, CDR1 SGHRS and CDR2 YFSETQ. This CDR3 comprises 15 residues. V was clipped by 5 bases and J by 7 bases; unmatched bases: 12. The CDR3 protein is CASSSIAGGPQEQYF. In DNA form, the CDR3 reads TGCGCCAGCAGTTCAATAGCGGGAGGCCCCCAGGAGCAGTACTTC.

In its sample, this clone was seen a few times. The V call is TRBV5-4, the J call TRBJ1-2, with 9 positions matching TRBD1. V dropped 4 bases and J dropped 4; count of bases not matched to a gene: 5. This CDR3 contains 14 residues. The V gene's germline CDR1 is SGHNT and CDR2 YYREEE (reference sequence). CDR3 protein: CASSLGQGRYGYTF. As DNA, the CDR3 is TGTGCCAGCAGCCTAGGACAGGGGCGCTATGGCTACACCTTC.

This chain joins TRBV6-1 and TRBJ1-2, with D possibly being TRBD1 (5 bases). Trimming shortened V by 3 bases and J by 4 bases, and 12 bases separated the two germline ends. The germline CDR1 and CDR2 sequences are MNHNS and SASEGT. This CDR3 has 14 residues. The CDR3 DNA reads as TGTGCCAGCAGTGATATTGTCAGGGCCTATGGCTACACCTTC. Its protein product is CASSDIVRAYGYTF.

This sequence joins TRBV6-5 and TRBJ2-5; TRBD1 matches 9 bases. The CDR3 contains 15 residues. Germline V CDR1 and CDR2: MNHEY, SVGAGI. V was clipped by 6 bases and J by 4 bases; unmatched bases: 9. The CDR3 region is CASSSAGTGTETQYF. The CDR3 DNA sequence: TGTGCCAGCAGCTCCGCGGGGACAGGGACAGAGACCCAGTACTTC.

The chain employs TRBV5-6 and TRBJ2-3; D unclear. CDR1 and CDR2 from the germline V gene are SGHDT and YYEEEE. This CDR3 spans 15 amino acids. The V end was cut by 3 bases, the J end by 1 base, with 12 bases between. The CDR3 DNA follows: TGTGCCAGCAGCTCTTATCACACCCGCACAGATACGCAGTATTTT. It encodes CASSSYHTRTDTQYF.

About this clone: This CDR3 is also generated by other DNA sequences in the sample. V usage is TRBV5-1 and J usage is TRBJ2-5; the D gene is possibly TRBD2 (6 bases). V dropped 0 bases and J dropped 5 bases, with 11 bases sitting between them. Germline CDR1 SGHRS, CDR2 YFSETQ. The CDR3 runs to 14 residues. CDR3 in DNA: TGCGCCAGCAGCTTGGCCGGGGGTCAGGAGACCCAGTACTTC. Amino acid sequence: CASSLAGGQETQYF.

The rearrangement uses TRBV7-2 and TRBJ2-2; the match to TRBD2 covers 12 bases. CDR1 and CDR2 (germline): SGHTA, FQGNSA. V dropped 5 bases and J dropped 3; count of bases not matched to a gene: 10. The length of the CDR3 is 18 residues. Here the CDR3 reads CASSPILAGGSYTGELFF. The DNA of the CDR3 is TGTGCCAGCAGCCCGATACTAGCGGGAGGTTCCTACACCGGGGAGCTGTTTTTT. Filled out from reference TRBV7-2 and TRBJ2-2, the complete variable domain reads GAGVSQSPSNKVTEKGKDVELRCDPISGHTALYWYRQSLGQGLEFLIYFQGNSAPDKSGLPSDRFSAERTGGSVSTLTIQRTQQEDSAVYLCASSPILAGGSYTGELFFGEGSRLTVL.

The V gene is TRBV18, the J gene TRBJ2-7; TRBD1 agrees at 7 bases. In germline, CDR1 is KGHSH, CDR2 LQKENI. Germline trimming cut 2 bases from V and 0 bases from J; bases unmatched to any gene: 4. CDR3 length: 15 residues. DNA of the CDR3: TGTGCCAGCTCACCAGTGACAGGGATCTCCTACGAGCAGTACTTC. It specifies CASSPVTGISYEQYF.

The chain combines TRBV5-1 with TRBJ2-3; 8 bases are shared with TRBD1. Unmatched junction bases numbered 4, after V lost 5 bases and J lost 2 bases. The CDR3 runs to 14 residues. Germline V lookup: CDR1 SGHRS, CDR2 YFSETQ. CDR3: CASRAGQATDTQYF. CDR3 nucleotides: TGCGCCAGCAGGGCGGGACAGGCCACAGATACGCAGTATTTT.